This T cell receptor (beta chain) was profiled in a study of beta chain features in type 1 diabetes. Broader study findings: Patients' naive, central memory and Treg TCRB repertoires seemed closer to one another than those of healthy donors. Fewer junction insertions and more nucleotide deletions appeared in type 1 diabetes patients. People with Type 1 diabetes carried modestly yet significantly shorter TCRB CDR3s in all four CD4+ subsets.

The germline gives CDR1 SGHRS, CDR2 YFSETQ. The CDR3 is made up of 14 amino acids. Trimming stripped 1 base from V and 0 bases from J, with 6 bases between. This clone was counted between two and nine times. The antigen is not known. TCRB transcripts that were expressed got sequenced, as all of the isolated RNA had been reverse transcribed. Method: immunoSEQ multiplex PCR; TCRdb's copy keeps in-frame clones and lacks some. In the table there are 350,000 to 450,000 clones, approximately 13% of which are singletons. This sequence joins TRBV5-1 and TRBJ2-3; D is unclear. Sample: naive CD4+ T cells from blood. The clonotype originates from a man aged 25-40 years in good health. CDR3 sequence (DNA): TGCGCCAGCAGCTTGAGCGCTAGCACAGATACGCAGTATTTT. Its translation is CASSLSASTDTQYF.